Below, 2 T cell receptor beta chains from the same sample are listed, as sequenced in a study of post-analysis software for immune sequencing data. Researchers reported that TCR beta cDNA libraries carried unique molecular identifiers. TCRdb reprocessed the PCR reads with MiXCR, giving one entry per CDR3 protein. In the table there are 160,000 or so distinct CDR3 sequences, about 36% of which are singletons. The sequences come from blood, collected after autologous hematopoietic stem cell transplantation. These receptors were obtained from a girl aged 10 to 17 with multiple sclerosis.

As regards this clonotype: Germline is not matched at one junction end, which may reflect a read error. V gene TRBV29-1 combines with J gene TRBJ1-2, with 10 bases that match TRBD1. In germline, CDR1 is SQVTM, CDR2 ANQGSEA. The CDR3 spans 15 residues. For the CDR3, the DNA is TGCAGCGTTGAAGCTAGACAGGGGGCGCTTAATGGCTACATCTTC. This sequence encodes CSVEARQGALNGYIF.

The rearrangement joins TRBV12-5 to TRBJ2-2; D is uncertain. Germline CDR1 reads LGHNT; CDR2 reads FRNRAP. V lost 7 bases and J lost 3, with 6 bases in between. This CDR3 contains 12 residues. The CDR3 DNA reads TGTGCTAGTGCCGAGTACACCGGGGAGCTGTTTTTT. Translating gives CASAEYTGELFF.